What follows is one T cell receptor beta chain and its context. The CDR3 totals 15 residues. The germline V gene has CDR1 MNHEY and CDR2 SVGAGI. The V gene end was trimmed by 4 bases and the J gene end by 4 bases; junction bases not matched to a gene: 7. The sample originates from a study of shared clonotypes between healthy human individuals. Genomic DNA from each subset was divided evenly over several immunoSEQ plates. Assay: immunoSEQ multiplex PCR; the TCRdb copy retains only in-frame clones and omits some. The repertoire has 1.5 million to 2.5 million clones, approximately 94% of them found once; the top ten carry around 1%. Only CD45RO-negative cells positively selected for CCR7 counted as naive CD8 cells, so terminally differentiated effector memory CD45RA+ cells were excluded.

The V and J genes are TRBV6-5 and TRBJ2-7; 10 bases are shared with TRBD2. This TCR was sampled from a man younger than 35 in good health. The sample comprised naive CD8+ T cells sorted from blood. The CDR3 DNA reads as TGTGCCAGCAGTTCCCTAGCGGGAGTATGGTACGAGCAGTACTTC. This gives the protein CASSSLAGVWYEQYF.